This TCR beta chain was obtained from a study of CD8 T cells in ankylosing spondylitis. Findings and limits, study-wide: Disease-linked clones were found to be CD8+ and relatively rare in peripheral blood. Apparently characteristic of ankylosing spondylitis blood was a TCR beta motif (roughly eight highly homologous variants). Within matched ankylosing spondylitis synovial fluid, disease-linked clones were reportedly significantly enriched.

With molecular barcodes, quantitative 5'-RACE was used to make the TCR beta libraries. TCRdb itself ran the 5' RACE reads through MiXCR, one entry per CDR3 protein. The profile shows almost 250,000 distinct CDR3 sequences, approximately 30% of them singletons. V was pared by 6 bases and J by 7 bases, with 15 bases between. This CDR3 has 13 residues. This clonotype was detected a few times. Its antigen is unidentified. The chain couples TRBV12-3 or TRBV12-4 to TRBJ1-2; D possibly corresponds to TRBD1 (6 bases). This receptor was taken from a male donor with ankylosing spondylitis or in good health (not recorded which). Sequencing was performed on blood, either unsorted or a sorted T cell fraction (not recorded which). The CDR3 region has the DNA TGTGCCAGCAGCCACGATAACAGGGCTGGCTACACCTTC. The encoded protein is CASSHDNRAGYTF.